This T cell receptor beta chain was found in a study of T cell responses to AZD1222 COVID-19 vaccine. General observations from the study: The repertoires were collected only after the peak T cell response. Donors were chiefly white British, with a greater number of females, and clonal diversity was perhaps underestimated. With dominance at 160-218 and 743-854, vaccine-associated CD4 TCRs spanned spike.

This CDR3 has 16 residues. Germline V lookup: CDR1 MNHEY, CDR2 SMNVEV (reference sequence). The V gene lost 6 bases and the J gene lost 6 bases, with 22 bases spanning the gap. This clone was observed a single time. Its target is not known. Data came from immunoSEQ multiplex PCR; TCRdb stores just in-frame clones and leaves some out. The sample carries under 200,000 clones, 75% to 90% recorded once. Sequencing was performed on peripheral blood, taken on day 0 of MenACWY control vaccination. V is TRBV27 and J is TRBJ2-3; possibly TRBD2 for D (5 bases). The sequence was obtained from an adult in good health. The CDR3 bases are TGTGCCAGCAGACTCGAGGGTGGCCCCACATTGGATACGCAGTATTTT. Translation: CASRLEGGPTLDTQYF.